This TCR beta chain is drawn from a study of blood T cells in healthy people across ages. General observations from the study: Greater diversity and more naive CD4+ cells were seen in long-lived donors than in aged donors. Per-million-T-cell TCR beta diversity fell roughly linearly with age.

For the second PCR, which ran for roughly 6 to 12 cycles, a sample-barcoded 5' primer and a J-beta primer mix were used. Every individual sample yielded 2.5 million or more paired-end reads (each containing CDR3). MiXCR, run by TCRdb on the 5' RACE reads, gives a single entry per CDR3 protein. The data contain hundreds of thousands of distinct CDR3 sequences, over 45% of them singletons. Each donor gave 9 to 10 milliliters of peripheral blood. In its sample, this clonotype was seen a few times. Its antigen is unidentified. The clonotype originates from an older woman in good health. Sequenced material: blood.

The CDR3 region has the DNA TGTGCCATCAGTGAGTACAGAGGGGAACCAAAGGAATCAGATACGCAGTATTTT. As protein: CAISEYRGEPKESDTQYF. The chain has TRBV10-3 and TRBJ2-3, with D perhaps given as TRBD1 or TRBD2 (5 bases each). V lost 1 base and J 4 bases, leaving 21 bases between the germline ends. The V gene's germline CDR1 is ENHRY and CDR2 SYGVKD. This CDR3 region has 18 residues.